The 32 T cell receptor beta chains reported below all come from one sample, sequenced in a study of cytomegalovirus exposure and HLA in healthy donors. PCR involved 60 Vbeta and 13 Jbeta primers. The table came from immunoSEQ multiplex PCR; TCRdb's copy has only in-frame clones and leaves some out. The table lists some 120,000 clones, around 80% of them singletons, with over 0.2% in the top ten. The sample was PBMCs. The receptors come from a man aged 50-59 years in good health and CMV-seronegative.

The CDR3 protein is CASSLGTGHNSPLHF. The CDR3 bases are TGCGCCAGCAGCCTTGGGACAGGGCACAATTCACCCCTCCACTTT. This chain uses TRBV4-3 with TRBJ1-6, with 9 bases fitting TRBD1. There are 15 residues in the CDR3. Germline trimming cut 4 bases from V and 7 bases from J; bases unmatched to any gene: 5. CDR1 and CDR2 (germline): LGHNA, YSLEER.

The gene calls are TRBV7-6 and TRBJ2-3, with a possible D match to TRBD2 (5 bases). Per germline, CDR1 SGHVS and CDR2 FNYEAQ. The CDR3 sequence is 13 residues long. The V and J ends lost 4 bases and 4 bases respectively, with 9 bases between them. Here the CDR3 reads CASSSLVSDTQYF. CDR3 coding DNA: TGTGCCAGCAGCTCACTAGTTTCAGATACGCAGTATTTT.

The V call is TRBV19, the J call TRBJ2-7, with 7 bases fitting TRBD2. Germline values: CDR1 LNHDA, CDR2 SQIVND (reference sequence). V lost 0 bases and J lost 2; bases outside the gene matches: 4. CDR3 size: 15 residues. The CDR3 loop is CASSIEREPAYEQYF. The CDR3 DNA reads TGTGCCAGTAGTATAGAGCGGGAGCCCGCCTACGAGCAGTACTTC.

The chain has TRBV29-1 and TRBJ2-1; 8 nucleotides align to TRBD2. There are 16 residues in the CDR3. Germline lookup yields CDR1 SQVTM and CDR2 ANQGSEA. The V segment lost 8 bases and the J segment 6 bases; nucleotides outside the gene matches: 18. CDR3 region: CSSASPTGGPGNEQFF. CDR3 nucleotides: TGCAGCTCAGCCAGTCCCACGGGAGGGCCGGGCAATGAGCAGTTCTTC.

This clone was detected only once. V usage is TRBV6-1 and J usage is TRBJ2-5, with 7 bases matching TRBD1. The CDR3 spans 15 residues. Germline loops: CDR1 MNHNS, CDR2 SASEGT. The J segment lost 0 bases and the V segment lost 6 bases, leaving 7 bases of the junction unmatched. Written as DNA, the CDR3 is TGTGCCAGCAGCCTCGAGACAGGGAACCAAGAGACCCAGTACTTC. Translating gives CASSLETGNQETQYF.

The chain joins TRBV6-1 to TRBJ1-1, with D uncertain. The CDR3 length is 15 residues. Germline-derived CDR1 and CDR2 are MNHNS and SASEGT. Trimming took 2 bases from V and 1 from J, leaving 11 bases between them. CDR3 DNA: TGTGCCAGCAGTGAATCTTGGGCAGGGAACACTGAAGCTTTCTTT. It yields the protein CASSESWAGNTEAFF.

DNA of the CDR3: TGCAGCCAAAGGGACAGTAACACCGGGGAGCTGTTTTTT. Translating gives CSQRDSNTGELFF. V gene TRBV29-1 combines with J gene TRBJ2-2; 7 nucleotides match TRBD1. The CDR3 totals 13 residues. Trimming at V came to 8 bases and at J to 2 bases, leaving 5 bases not matched to a gene. In germline, CDR1 is SQVTM, CDR2 ANQGSEA.

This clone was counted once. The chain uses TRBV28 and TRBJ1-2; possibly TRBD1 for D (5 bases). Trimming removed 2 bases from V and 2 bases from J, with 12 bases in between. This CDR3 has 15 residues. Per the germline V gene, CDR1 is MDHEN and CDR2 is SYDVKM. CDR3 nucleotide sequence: TGTGCCAGCAGTTTAGTGGCGGGACCAAACTATGGCTACACCTTC. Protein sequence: CASSLVAGPNYGYTF.

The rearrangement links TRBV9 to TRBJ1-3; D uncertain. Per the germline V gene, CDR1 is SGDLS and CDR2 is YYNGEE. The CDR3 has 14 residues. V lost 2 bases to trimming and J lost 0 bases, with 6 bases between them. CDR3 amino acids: CASSVHNSGNTIYF. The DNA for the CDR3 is TGTGCCAGCAGCGTTCACAACTCTGGAAACACCATATATTTT. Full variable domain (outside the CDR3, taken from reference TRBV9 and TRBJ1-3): DSGVTQTPKHLITATGQRVTLRCSPRSGDLSVYWYQQSLDQGLQFLIQYYNGEERAKGNILERFSAQQFPDLHSELNLSSLELGDSALYFCASSVHNSGNTIYFGEGSWLTVV.

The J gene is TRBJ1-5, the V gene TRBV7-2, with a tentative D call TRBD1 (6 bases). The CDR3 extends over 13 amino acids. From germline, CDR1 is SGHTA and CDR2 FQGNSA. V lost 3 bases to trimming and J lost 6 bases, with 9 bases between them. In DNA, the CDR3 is TGTGCCAGCAGCTTCACAGGGTCTCAGCCCCAGCATTTT. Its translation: CASSFTGSQPQHF.

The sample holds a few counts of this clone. CDR3 amino acids: CARSYHVRGWPYEQYF. The DNA of the CDR3 is TGTGCCAGAAGCTATCATGTAAGAGGATGGCCCTACGAGCAGTACTTC. V usage is TRBV5-3 and J usage is TRBJ2-7, with D unclear. TRBV5-3 is an open reading frame, and its role is uncertain. This CDR3 comprises 16 residues. V lost 3 bases and J lost 2, with 18 bases in between.

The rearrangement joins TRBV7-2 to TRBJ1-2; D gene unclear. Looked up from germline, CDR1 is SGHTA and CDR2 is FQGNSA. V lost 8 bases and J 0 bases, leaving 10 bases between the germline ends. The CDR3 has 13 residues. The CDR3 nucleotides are TGTGCCAGCGCGGAGCTAGCTAACTATGGCTACACCTTC. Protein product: CASAELANYGYTF.

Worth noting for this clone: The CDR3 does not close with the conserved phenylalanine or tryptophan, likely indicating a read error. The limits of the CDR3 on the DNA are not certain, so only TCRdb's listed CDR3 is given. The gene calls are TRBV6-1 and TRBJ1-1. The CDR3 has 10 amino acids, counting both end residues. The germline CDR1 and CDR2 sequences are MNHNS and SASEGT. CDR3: CASSDADCFV.

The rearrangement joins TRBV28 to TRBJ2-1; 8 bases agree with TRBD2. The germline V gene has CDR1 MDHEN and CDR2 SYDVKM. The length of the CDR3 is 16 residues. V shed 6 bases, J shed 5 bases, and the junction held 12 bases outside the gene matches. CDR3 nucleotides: TGTGCCAGCAGCCGGGGCCGGGGGGGGATAAACAATGAGCAGTTCTTC. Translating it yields CASSRGRGGINNEQFF.

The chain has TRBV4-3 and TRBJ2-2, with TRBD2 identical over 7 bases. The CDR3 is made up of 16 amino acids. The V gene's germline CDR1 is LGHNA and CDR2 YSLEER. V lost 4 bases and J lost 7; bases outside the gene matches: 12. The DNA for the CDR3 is TGCGCCAGCAGCCCTCAGGGAGGGAGTAGCCGCGGGGAGCTGTTTTTT. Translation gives CASSPQGGSSRGELFF.

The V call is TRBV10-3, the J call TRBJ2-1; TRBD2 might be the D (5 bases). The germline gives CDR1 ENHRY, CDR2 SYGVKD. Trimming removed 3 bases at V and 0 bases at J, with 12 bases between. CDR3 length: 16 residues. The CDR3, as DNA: TGTGCCATCAGTGATGGAAGCGGTCGCTCCTACAATGAGCAGTTCTTC. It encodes CAISDGSGRSYNEQFF.

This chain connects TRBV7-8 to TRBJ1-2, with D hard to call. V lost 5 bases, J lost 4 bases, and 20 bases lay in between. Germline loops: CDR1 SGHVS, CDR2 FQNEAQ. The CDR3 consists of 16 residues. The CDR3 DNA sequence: TGTGCCAGCAGCCGAAACAACTGGAGGGAGAGCTATGGCTACACCTTC. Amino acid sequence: CASSRNNWRESYGYTF.

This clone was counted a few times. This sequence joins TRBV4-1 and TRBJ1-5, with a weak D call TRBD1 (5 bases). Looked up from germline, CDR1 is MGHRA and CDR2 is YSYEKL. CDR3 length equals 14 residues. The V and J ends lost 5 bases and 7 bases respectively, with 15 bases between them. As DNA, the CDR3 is TGCGCCAGCAGCAACCGGGGGACCCCCCAGCCCCAGCATTTT. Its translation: CASSNRGTPQPQHF.

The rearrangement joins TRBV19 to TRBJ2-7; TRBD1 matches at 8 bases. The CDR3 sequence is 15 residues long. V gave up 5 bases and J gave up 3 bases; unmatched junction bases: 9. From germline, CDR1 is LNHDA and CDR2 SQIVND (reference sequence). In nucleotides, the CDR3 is TGTGCCAGTAGTCCCGGGACAGGCGGCTTCTACGAGCAGTACTTC. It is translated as CASSPGTGGFYEQYF.

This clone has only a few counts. Here the CDR3 reads CASSLRNSPLHF. The CDR3 DNA sequence: TGTGCCAGCAGCCTTAGAAATTCACCCCTCCACTTT. The genes are TRBV11-2 and TRBJ1-6; D is undetermined. V lost 5 bases, J lost 7 bases, and 6 bases lay in between. Per germline, CDR1 SGHAT and CDR2 FQNNGV. The CDR3 has 12 amino acids.

CDR3 coding DNA: TGTGCCAGCACCCAACCCGGGACTGAAGCTTTCTTT. Encoded protein: CASTQPGTEAFF. The rearrangement links TRBV28 to TRBJ1-1; D remains ambiguous. Trimming cost V 7 bases and J 5 bases, with 11 bases left between them. CDR1 MDHEN and CDR2 SYDVKM come from the germline V gene. This CDR3 has 12 residues. The entire variable domain, with the rest obtained from reference TRBV28 and TRBJ1-1, is as follows: DVKVTQSSRYLVKRTGEKVFLECVQDMDHENMFWYRQDPGLGLRLIYFSYDVKMKEKGDIPEGYSVSREKKERFSLILESASTNQTSMYLCASTQPGTEAFFGQGTRLTVV.

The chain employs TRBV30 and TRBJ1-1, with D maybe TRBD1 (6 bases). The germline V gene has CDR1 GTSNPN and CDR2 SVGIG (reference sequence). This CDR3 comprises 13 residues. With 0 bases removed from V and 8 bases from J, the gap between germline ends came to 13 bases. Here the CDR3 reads CAWSVNSGTEAFF. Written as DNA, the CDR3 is TGTGCCTGGAGTGTTAATTCAGGGACAGAAGCTTTCTTT.

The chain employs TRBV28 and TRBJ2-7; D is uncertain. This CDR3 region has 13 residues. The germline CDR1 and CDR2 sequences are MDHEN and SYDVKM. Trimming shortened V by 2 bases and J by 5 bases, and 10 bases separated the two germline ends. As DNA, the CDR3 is TGTGCCAGCAGTTTAGGTCCGGTGGACGAGCAGTACTTC. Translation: CASSLGPVDEQYF.

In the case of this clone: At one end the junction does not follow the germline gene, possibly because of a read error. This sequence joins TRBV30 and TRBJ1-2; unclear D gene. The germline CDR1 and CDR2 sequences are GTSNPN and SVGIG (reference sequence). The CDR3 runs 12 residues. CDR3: CAWRGQAYGYPF. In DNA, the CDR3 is TGTGCCTGGAGGGGCCAGGCTTATGGCTACCCCTTC.

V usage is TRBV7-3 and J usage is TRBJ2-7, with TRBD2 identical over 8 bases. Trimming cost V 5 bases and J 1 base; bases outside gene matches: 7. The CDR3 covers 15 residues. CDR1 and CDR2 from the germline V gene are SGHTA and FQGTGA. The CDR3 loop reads CASSPAGGPSYEQYF. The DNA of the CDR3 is TGTGCCAGCAGCCCCGCGGGAGGCCCTTCCTACGAGCAGTACTTC.

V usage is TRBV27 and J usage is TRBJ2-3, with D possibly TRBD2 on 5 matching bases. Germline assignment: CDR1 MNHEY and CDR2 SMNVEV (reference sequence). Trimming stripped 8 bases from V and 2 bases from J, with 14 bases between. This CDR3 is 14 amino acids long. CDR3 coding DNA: TGTGCCAGCCGGACGAGGGCCGTCACAGATACGCAGTATTTT. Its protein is CASRTRAVTDTQYF.

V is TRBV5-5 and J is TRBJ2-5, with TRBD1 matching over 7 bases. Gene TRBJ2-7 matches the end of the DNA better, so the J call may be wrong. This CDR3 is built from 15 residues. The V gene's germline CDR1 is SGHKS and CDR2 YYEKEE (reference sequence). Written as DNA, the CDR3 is TGTGCCAGCAGCTCGCAAGGACAGGCTACCTACGAGCAGTACTTC. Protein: CASSSQGQATYEQYF.

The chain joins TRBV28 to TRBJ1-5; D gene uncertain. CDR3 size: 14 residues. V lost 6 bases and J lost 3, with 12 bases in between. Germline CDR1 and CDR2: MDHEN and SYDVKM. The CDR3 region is CASSHHTDNQPQHF. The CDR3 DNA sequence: TGTGCCAGCAGCCATCATACTGACAATCAGCCCCAGCATTTT.

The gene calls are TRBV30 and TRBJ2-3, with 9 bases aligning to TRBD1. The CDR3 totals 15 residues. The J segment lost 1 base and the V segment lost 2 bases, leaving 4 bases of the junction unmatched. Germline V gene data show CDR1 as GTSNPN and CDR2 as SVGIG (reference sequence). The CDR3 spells CAWSINRGRTDTQYF. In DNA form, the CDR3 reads TGTGCCTGGAGTATCAACAGGGGGCGCACAGATACGCAGTATTTT.

CDR3 DNA: TGTGCCACCAGCAGAGGAGGCGGCGAACTGGTGTTTTTT. It specifies CATSRGGGELVFF. This chain links TRBV15 with TRBJ1-4; D ambiguous. The V end lost 1 base, the J end lost 15 bases, and 15 bases lay between the germline ends. In germline, CDR1 is LNHNV, CDR2 YYDKDF (reference sequence). The CDR3 is 13 amino acids. The full variable domain, its missing parts supplied by reference TRBV15 and TRBJ1-4, is DAMVIQNPRYQVTQFGKPVTLSCSQTLNHNVMYWYQQKSSQAPKLLFHYYDKDFNNEADTPDNFQSRRPNTSFCFLDIRSPGLGDTAMYLCATSRGGGELVFFGSGTQLSVL.

The CDR3 coding sequence is TGTGCCAGCTCACCACGTCGGGAGGGTTACAATGAGCAGTTCTTC. The encoded protein is CASSPRREGYNEQFF. This rearrangement joins TRBV18 to TRBJ2-1, with TRBD2 matching over 8 bases. With V trimmed by 1 base and J by 4 bases, 3 bases remained unmatched. The germline CDR1 and CDR2 sequences are KGHSH and LQKENI. The CDR3 extends over 15 amino acids.

The CDR3 DNA reads TGTGCCTGGAGTGTCGGGGACTATGGCTACACCTTC. Its protein product is CAWSVGDYGYTF. The chain recombines TRBV30 with TRBJ1-2; no clear D gene. Germline V gene data show CDR1 as GTSNPN and CDR2 as SVGIG (reference sequence). V gave up 0 bases and J gave up 3 bases, with 5 bases separating them. The CDR3 has 12 residues.